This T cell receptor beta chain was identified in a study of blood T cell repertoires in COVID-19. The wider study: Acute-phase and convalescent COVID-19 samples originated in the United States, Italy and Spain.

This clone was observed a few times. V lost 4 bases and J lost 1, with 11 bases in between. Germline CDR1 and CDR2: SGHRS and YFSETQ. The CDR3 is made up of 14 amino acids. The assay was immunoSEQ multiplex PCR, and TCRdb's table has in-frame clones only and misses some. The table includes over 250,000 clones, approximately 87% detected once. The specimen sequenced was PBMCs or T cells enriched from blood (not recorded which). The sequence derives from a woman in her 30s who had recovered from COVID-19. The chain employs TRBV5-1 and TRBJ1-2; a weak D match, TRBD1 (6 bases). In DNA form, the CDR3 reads TGCGCCAGCAGCCAGAGGACAGATAACTATGGCTACACCTTC. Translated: CASSQRTDNYGYTF.